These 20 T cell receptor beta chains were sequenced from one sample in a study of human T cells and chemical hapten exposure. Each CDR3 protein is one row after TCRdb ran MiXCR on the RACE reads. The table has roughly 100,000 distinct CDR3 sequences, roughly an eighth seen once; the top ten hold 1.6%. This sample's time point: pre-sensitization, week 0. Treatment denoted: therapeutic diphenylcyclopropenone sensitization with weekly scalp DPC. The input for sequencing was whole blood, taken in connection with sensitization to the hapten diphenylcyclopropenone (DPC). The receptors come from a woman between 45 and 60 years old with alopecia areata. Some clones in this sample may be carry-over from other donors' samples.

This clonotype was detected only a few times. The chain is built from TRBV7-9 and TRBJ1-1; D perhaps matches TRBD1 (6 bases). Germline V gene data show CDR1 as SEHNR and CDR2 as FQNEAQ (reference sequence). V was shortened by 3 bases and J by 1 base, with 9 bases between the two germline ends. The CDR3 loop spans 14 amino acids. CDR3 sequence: CASSLGHENTEAFF. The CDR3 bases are TGTGCCAGCAGCTTGGGACACGAGAACACTGAAGCTTTCTTT.

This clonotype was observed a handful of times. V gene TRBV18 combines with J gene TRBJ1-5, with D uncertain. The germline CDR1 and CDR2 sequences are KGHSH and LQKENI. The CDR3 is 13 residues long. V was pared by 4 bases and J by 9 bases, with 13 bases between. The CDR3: CASSRGGRWPQHF. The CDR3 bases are TGTGCCAGCTCACGAGGCGGGCGATGGCCCCAGCATTTT.

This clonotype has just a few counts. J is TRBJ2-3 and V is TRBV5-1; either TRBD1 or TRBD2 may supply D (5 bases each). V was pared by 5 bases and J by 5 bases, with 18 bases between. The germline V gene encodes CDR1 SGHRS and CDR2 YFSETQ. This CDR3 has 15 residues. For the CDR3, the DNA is TGCGCCAGCAGTAATCCCGGGGCCCCGGGAGATACGCAGTATTTT. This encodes CASSNPGAPGDTQYF.

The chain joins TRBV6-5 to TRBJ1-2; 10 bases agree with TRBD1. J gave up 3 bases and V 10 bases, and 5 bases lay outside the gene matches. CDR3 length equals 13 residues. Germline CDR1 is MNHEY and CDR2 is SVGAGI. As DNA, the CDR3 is TGTGCCACCCGGGACAGGGGCCACTATGGCTACACCTTC. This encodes CATRDRGHYGYTF.

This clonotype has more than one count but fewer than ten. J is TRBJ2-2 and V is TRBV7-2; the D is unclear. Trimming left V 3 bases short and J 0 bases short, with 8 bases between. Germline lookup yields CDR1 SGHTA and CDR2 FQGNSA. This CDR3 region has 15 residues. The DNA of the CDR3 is TGTGCCAGCAGCTTCAACCTAGCGAACACCGGGGAGCTGTTTTTT. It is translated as CASSFNLANTGELFF.

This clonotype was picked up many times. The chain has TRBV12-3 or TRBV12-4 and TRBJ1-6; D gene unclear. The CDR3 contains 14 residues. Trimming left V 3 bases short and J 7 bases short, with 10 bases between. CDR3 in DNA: TGTGCCAGCAGTTTTCCAGTTGGAAATTCACCCCTCCACTTT. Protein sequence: CASSFPVGNSPLHF.

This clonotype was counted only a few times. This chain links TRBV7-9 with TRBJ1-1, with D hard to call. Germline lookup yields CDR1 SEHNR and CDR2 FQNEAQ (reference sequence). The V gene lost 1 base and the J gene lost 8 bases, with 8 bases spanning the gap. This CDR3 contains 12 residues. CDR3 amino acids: CASSLDGREAFF. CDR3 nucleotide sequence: TGTGCCAGCAGCTTAGATGGCAGAGAAGCTTTCTTT.

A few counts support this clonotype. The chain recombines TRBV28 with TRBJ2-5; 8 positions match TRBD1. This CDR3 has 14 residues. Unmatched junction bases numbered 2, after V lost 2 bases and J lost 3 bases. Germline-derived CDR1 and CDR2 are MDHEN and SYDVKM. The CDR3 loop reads CASSLQGAKETQYF. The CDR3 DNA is TGTGCCAGCAGTTTACAGGGGGCGAAAGAGACCCAGTACTTC.

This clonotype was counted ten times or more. The CDR3 loop reads CASSQGHEQYF. CDR3 bases: TGTGCCAGCAGCCAAGGCCACGAGCAGTACTTC. The chain is built from TRBV3-1 and TRBJ2-7; D is unresolved. From germline, CDR1 is LGHDT and CDR2 YNNKEL (reference sequence). CDR3 length: 11 amino acids. The V end was cut by 1 base, the J end by 5 bases, with 3 bases between.

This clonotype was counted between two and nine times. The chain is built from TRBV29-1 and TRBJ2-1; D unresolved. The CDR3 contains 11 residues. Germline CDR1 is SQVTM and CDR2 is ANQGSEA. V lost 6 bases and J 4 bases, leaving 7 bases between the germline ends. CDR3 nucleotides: TGCAGCGTGCAGGAGTACAATGAGCAGTTCTTC. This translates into CSVQEYNEQFF.

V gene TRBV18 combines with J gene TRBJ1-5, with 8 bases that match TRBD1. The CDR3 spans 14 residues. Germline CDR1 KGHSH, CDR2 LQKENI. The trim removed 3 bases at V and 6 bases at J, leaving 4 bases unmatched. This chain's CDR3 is CASSPDREGQPQHF. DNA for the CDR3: TGTGCCAGCTCACCGGACAGGGAGGGTCAGCCCCAGCATTTT.

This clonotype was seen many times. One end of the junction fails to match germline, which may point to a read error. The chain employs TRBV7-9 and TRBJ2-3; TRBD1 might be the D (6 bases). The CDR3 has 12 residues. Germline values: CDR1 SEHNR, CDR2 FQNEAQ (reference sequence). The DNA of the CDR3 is TGTGCCAGCAGCTTAGAGGGGGACGAGGAGCATTTT. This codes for CASSLEGDEEHF.

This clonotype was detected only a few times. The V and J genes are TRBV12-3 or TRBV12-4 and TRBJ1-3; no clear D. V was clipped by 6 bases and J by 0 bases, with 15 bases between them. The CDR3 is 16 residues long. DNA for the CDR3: TGTGCCAGCAGCAAACGGGCGGGGAGCTCTGGAAACACCATATATTTT. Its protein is CASSKRAGSSGNTIYF.

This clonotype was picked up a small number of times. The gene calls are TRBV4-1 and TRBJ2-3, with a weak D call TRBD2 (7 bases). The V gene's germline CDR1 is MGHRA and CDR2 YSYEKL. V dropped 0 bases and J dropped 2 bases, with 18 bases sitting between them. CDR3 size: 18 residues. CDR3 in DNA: TGCGCCAGCAGCCAAGATTCGACAGGACTAGGTCCCACAGATACGCAGTATTTT. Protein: CASSQDSTGLGPTDTQYF.

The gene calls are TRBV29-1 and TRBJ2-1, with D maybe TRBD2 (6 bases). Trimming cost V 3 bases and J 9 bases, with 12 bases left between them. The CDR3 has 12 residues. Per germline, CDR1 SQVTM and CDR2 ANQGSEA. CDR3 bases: TGCAGCGTTGACCGGGACTCTCCTGAGCAGTTCTTC. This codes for CSVDRDSPEQFF.

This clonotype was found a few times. CDR3 residues: CATSDPDGQGGKETQYF. In nucleotides, the CDR3 is TGTGCCACCAGTGATCCGGACGGACAGGGGGGTAAAGAGACCCAGTACTTC. The chain carries TRBV24-1 and TRBJ2-5; TRBD1 agrees at 10 bases. Germline CDR1 reads KGHDR; CDR2 reads SFDVKD. The junction had 9 bases not matched to a gene; V was cut back by 3 bases and J by 3 bases. There are 17 residues in the CDR3.

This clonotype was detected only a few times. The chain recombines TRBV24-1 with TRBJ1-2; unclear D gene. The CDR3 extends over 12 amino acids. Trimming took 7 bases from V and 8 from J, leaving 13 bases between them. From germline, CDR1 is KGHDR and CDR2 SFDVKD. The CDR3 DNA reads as TGTGCCACCAGATCGGACTACCAGGGCTACACCTTC. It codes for CATRSDYQGYTF.

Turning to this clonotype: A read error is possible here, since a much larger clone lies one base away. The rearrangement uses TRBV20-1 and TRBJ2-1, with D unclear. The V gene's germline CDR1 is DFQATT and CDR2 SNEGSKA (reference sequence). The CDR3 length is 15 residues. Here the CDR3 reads CSARGLGGAFNEQLF. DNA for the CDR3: TGCAGTGCTAGGGGCCTCGGCGGCGCATTCAATGAGCAGTTATTC.

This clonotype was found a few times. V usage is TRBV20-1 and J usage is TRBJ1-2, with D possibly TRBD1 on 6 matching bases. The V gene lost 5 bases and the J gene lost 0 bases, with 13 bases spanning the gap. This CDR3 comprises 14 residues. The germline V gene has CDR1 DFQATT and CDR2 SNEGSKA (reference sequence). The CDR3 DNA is TGCAGTGCTCCCAGGGGACAAGCTAACTATGGCTACACCTTC. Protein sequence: CSAPRGQANYGYTF.

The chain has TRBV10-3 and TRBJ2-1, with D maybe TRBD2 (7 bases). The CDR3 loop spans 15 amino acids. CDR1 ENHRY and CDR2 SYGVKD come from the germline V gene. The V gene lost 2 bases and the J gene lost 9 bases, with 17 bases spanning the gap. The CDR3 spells CAISENNGGQGEQFF. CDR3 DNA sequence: TGTGCCATCAGTGAGAATAACGGGGGGCAGGGTGAGCAGTTCTTC.